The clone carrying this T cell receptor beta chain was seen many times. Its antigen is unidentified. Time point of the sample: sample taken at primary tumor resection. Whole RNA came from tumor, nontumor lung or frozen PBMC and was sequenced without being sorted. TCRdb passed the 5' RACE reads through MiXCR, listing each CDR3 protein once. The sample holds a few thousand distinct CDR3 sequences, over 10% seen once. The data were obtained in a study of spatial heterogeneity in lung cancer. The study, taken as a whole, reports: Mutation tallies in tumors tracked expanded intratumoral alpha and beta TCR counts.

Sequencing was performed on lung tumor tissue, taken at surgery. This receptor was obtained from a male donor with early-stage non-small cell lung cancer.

The CDR3 DNA reads as TGCGCCAGCAGTGGGTGCCGGGACAGCACGAACACCGGGGAGCTGTTTTTT. Translated, it gives CASSGCRDSTNTGELFF. This chain connects TRBV10-1 to TRBJ2-2; TRBD1 agrees at 7 bases. V shed 4 bases and J 0 bases; nucleotides not matched to a gene: 8. Germline CDR1 is WNHNN and CDR2 is SYGVQD (reference sequence). The CDR3 extends over 17 amino acids.